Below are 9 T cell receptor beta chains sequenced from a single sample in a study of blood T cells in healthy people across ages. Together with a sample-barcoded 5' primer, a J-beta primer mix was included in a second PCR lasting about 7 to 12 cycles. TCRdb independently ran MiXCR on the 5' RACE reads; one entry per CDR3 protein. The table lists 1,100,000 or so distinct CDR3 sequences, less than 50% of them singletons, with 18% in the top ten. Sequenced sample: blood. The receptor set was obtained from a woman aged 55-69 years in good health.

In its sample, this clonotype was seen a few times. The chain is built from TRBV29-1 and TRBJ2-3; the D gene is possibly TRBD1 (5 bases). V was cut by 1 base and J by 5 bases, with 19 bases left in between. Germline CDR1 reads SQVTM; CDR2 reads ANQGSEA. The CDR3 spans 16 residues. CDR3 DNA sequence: TGCAGCGTTGAAGGGGTGGGGCATGCCCGCGAAGATACGCAGTATTTT. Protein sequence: CSVEGVGHAREDTQYF.

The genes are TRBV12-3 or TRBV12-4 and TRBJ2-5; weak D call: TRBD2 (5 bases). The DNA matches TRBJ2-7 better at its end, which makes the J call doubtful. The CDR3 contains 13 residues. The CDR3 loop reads CASSCSSAYEQYF. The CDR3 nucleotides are TGTGCCAGCAGTTGTAGTAGCGCCTACGAGCAGTACTTC.

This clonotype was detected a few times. CDR3: CSAGEHGRNEKLFF. In DNA form, the CDR3 reads TGCAGTGCGGGGGAACATGGACGTAATGAAAAACTGTTTTTT. The V and J genes are TRBV20-1 and TRBJ1-4, with a tentative D call TRBD1 (5 bases). CDR1 is DFQATT and CDR2 is SNEGSKA in the germline V gene (reference sequence). The CDR3 has 14 amino acids. Trimming removed 6 bases from V and 4 bases from J, with 15 bases in between.

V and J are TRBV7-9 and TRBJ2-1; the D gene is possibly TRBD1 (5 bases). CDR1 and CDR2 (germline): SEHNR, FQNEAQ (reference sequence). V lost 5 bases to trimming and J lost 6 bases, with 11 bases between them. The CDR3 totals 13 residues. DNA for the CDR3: TGTGCCAGCAGCCTTGACAGTTTCAATGAGCAGTTCTTC. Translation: CASSLDSFNEQFF.

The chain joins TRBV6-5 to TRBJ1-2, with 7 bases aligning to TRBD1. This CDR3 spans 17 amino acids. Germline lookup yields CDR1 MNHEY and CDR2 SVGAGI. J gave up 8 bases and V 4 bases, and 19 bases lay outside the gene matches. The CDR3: CASSSSDRARSSEGYTF. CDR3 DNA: TGTGCCAGCAGTTCCAGCGACAGGGCTCGGAGTTCTGAGGGCTACACCTTC.

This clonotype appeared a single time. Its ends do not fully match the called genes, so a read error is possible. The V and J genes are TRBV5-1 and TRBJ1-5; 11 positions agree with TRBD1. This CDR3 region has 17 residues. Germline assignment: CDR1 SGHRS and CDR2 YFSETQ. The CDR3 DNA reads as TGCGCCAGCAGCTTGGATGGGACAGGGGGACTCAATCAGCCCCAACATTTT. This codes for CASSLDGTGGLNQPQHF.

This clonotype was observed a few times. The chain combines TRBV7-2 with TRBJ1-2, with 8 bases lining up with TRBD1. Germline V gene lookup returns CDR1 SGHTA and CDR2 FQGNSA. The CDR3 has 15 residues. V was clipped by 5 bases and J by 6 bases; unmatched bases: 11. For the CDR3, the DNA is TGTGCCAGCAGCCTTCGGACAGGGACCACGGATGGCTACACCTTC. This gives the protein CASSLRTGTTDGYTF.

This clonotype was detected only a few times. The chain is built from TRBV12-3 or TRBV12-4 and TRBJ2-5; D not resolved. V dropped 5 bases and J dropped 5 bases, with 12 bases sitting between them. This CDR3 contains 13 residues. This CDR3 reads CASSVPPSETQYF. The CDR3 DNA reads TGTGCCAGCAGTGTGCCCCCCTCGGAGACCCAGTACTTC.

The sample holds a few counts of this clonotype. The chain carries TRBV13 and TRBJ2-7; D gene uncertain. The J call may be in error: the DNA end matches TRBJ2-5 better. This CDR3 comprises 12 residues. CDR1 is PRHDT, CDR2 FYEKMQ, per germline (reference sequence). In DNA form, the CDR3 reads TGTGCCAGCAGCTTAAAAGTTGGGACCCAGTACTTC. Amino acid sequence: CASSLKVGTQYF.